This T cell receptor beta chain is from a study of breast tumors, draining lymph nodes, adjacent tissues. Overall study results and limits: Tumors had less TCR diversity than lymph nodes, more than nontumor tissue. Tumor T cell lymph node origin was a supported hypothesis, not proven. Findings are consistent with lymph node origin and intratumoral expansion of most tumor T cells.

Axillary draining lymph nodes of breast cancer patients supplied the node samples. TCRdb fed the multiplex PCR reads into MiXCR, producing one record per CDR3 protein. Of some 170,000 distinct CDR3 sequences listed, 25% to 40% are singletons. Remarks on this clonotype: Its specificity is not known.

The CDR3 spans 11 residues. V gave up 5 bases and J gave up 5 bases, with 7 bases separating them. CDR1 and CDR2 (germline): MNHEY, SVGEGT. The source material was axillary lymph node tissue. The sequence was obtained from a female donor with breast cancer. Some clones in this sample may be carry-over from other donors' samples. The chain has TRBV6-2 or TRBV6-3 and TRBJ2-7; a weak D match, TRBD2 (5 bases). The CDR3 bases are TGTGCCAGCAGTCGAGCGGACGAGCAGTACTTC. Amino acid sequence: CASSRADEQYF.